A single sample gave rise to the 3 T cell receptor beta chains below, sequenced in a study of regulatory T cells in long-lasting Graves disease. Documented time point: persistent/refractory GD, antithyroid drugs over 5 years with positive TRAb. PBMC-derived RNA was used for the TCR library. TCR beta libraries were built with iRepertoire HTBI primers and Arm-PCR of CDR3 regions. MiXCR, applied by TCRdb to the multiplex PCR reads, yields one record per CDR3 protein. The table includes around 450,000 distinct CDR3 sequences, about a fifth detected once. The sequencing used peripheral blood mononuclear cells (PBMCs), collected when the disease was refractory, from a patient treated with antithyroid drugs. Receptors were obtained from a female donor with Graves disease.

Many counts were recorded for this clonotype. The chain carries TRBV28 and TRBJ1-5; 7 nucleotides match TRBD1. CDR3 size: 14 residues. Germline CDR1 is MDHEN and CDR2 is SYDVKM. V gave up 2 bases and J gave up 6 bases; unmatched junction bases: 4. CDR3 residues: CASSLVQGVQPQHF. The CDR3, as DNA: TGTGCCAGCAGTTTAGTCCAGGGGGTTCAGCCCCAGCATTTT.

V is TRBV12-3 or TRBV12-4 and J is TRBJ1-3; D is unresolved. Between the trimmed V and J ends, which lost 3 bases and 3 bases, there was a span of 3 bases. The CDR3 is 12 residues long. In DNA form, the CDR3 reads TGTGCCAGCAGTTTCGATGGAAACACCATATATTTT. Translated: CASSFDGNTIYF.

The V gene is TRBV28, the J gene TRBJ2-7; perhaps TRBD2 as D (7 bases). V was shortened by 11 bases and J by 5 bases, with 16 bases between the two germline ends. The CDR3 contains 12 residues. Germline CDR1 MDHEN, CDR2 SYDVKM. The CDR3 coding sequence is TGTGCCGGCACTCTAGGGGGGGACGAGCAGTACTTC. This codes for CAGTLGGDEQYF.